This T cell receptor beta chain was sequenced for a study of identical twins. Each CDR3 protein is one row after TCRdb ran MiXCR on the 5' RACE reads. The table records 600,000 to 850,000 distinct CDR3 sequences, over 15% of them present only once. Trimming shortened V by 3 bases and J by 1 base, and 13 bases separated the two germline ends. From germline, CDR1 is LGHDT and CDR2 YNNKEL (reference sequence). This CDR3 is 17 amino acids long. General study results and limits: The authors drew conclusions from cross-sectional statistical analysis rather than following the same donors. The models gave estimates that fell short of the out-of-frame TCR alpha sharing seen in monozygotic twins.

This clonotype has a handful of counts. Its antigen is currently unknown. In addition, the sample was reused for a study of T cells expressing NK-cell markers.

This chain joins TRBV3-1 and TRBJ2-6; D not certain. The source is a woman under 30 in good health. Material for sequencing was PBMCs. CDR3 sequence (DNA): TGTGCCAGCAGCCAGATGGCAAGTCGTTCTGGGGCCAACGTCCTGACTTTC. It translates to CASSQMASRSGANVLTF.